One and the same sample provided the 13 T cell receptor beta chains below, sequenced in a study of T-cell memory formation after mild COVID-19. TCRdb re-derived calls from the 5' RACE reads in MiXCR, one entry per CDR3 protein. Of some 320,000 distinct CDR3 sequences in the sample, approximately 15% were seen once. What was sequenced was PBMCs or a T cell subset sorted from them (not recorded which). Receptor source: a young man who had mild COVID-19 (a few samples of this study predate the infection). Cell type and time point are not known.

In its sample, this clonotype was seen a few times. The chain carries TRBV11-2 and TRBJ2-3; weak D call: TRBD2 (7 bases). Trimming took off 6 bases at V and 4 bases at J, with 17 bases between the two ends. The CDR3 contains 15 residues. Germline V lookup: CDR1 SGHAT, CDR2 FQNNGV. The CDR3 DNA reads as TGTGCCAGCAGGTTTTTGGGGGGGCGGCCAGATACGCAGTATTTT. Its protein is CASRFLGGRPDTQYF. Full variable domain (missing parts from reference TRBV11-2 and TRBJ2-3): EAGVAQSPRYKIIEKRQSVAFWCNPISGHATLYWYQQILGQGPKLLIQFQNNGVVDDSQLPKDRFSAERLKGVDSTLKIQPAKLEDSAVYLCASRFLGGRPDTQYFGPGTRLTVL.

This clonotype was seen a handful of times. The chain has TRBV5-5 and TRBJ2-1; TRBD1 matches at 7 bases. This CDR3 has 16 amino acids. Germline V lookup: CDR1 SGHKS, CDR2 YYEKEE (reference sequence). V lost 4 bases, J lost 0 bases, and 7 bases stayed unmatched. For the CDR3, the DNA is TGTGCCAGCAGCCTGACCGACAGGGCCTCCTACAATGAGCAGTTCTTC. Translating it yields CASSLTDRASYNEQFF.

This clonotype was detected a few times. The gene calls are TRBV20-1 and TRBJ2-3; 7 bases line up with TRBD1. The CDR3 extends over 15 amino acids. Germline V gene lookup returns CDR1 DFQATT and CDR2 SNEGSKA (reference sequence). The CDR3 loop is CSVRGRLGFTDTQYF. The CDR3 DNA reads TGCAGCGTAAGGGGGCGGCTAGGTTTCACAGATACGCAGTATTTT.

The chain is built from TRBV30 and TRBJ2-1; 11 bases are shared with TRBD2. Per germline, CDR1 GTSNPN and CDR2 SVGIG (reference sequence). Germline trimming cut 6 bases from V and 7 bases from J; bases unmatched to any gene: 5. The CDR3 is 13 residues long. The CDR3 is CACTSGGVNEQFF. The DNA for the CDR3 is TGTGCCTGCACTAGCGGGGGTGTGAATGAGCAGTTCTTC.

In its sample, this clonotype was seen a few times. The chain recombines TRBV7-8 with TRBJ1-6; D is ambiguous. Germline V gives CDR1 SGHVS, CDR2 FQNEAQ. The CDR3 runs to 17 residues. Trimming cost V 1 base and J 7 bases, with 17 bases left between them. The CDR3 loop reads CASSLGLGREKNSPLHF. The CDR3 nucleotides are TGTGCCAGCAGCTTAGGGCTAGGACGGGAGAAGAATTCACCCCTCCACTTT.

This clonotype was observed a few times. This sequence joins TRBV20-1 and TRBJ2-3; D may be TRBD1 (6 bases). Germline CDR1 is DFQATT and CDR2 is SNEGSKA (reference sequence). V was cut by 3 bases and J by 3 bases, with 10 bases left in between. The length of the CDR3 is 13 residues. The CDR3 loop is CSASSTGTDTQYF. The CDR3 DNA is TGCAGTGCTAGCTCTACAGGGACAGATACGCAGTATTTT.

The sample holds a few counts of this clonotype. The chain is built from TRBV7-9 and TRBJ2-1; 8 bases align to TRBD1. The CDR3 loop spans 15 amino acids. Trimming at V came to 6 bases and at J to 1 base, leaving 5 bases not matched to a gene. Germline CDR1 SEHNR, CDR2 FQNEAQ (reference sequence). The CDR3 protein is CASSPRGPSYNEQFF. CDR3 in DNA: TGTGCCAGCAGTCCCAGGGGGCCTTCCTACAATGAGCAGTTCTTC.

This clonotype has just a few counts. V gene TRBV12-3 or TRBV12-4 combines with J gene TRBJ2-3; D not certain. The CDR3 has 14 residues. Trimming stripped 3 bases from V and 2 bases from J, with 9 bases between. The CDR3 loop is CASSFGSATDTQYF. Written as DNA, the CDR3 is TGTGCCAGCAGTTTCGGTTCAGCCACAGATACGCAGTATTTT.

The rearrangement uses TRBV28 and TRBJ2-7; 7 bases agree with TRBD1. V gave up 7 bases and J gave up 5 bases; unmatched junction bases: 8. Germline V gene data show CDR1 as MDHEN and CDR2 as SYDVKM. The CDR3 is 13 residues long. The CDR3 coding sequence is TGTGCCAGCACGGGACAGTCGGCGGACGAGCAGTACGTC. Protein product: CASTGQSADEQYV.

The chain recombines TRBV29-1 with TRBJ1-1; D is uncertain. Germline values: CDR1 SQVTM, CDR2 ANQGSEA. This CDR3 has 12 amino acids. The ends were cut back, 4 bases at V and 2 bases at J, with 8 bases in the middle. The CDR3 coding sequence is TGCAGCGTTGTGGCAGGCAACACTGAAGCTTTCTTT. Translated: CSVVAGNTEAFF. The full variable domain, rest sourced from reference TRBV29-1 and TRBJ1-1, is SAVISQKPSRDICQRGTSLTIQCQVDSQVTMMFWYRQQPGQSLTLIATANQGSEATYESGFVIDKFPISRPNLTFSTLTVSNMSPEDSSIYLCSVVAGNTEAFFGQGTRLTVV.

The rearrangement uses TRBV7-2 and TRBJ1-5; D gene ambiguous. CDR3 length equals 13 residues. V was trimmed by 0 bases and J by 10 bases, leaving 10 bases between them. Germline CDR1 and CDR2: SGHTA and FQGNSA. In DNA form, the CDR3 reads TGTGCCAGCAGCTTAGCTGGCCACGGCCCCCAGCATTTT. It yields the protein CASSLAGHGPQHF.

Ten or more counts support this clonotype. The V gene is TRBV7-8, the J gene TRBJ2-5, with a tentative D call TRBD2 (6 bases). Germline V gene sequence: CDR1 SGHVS, CDR2 FQNEAQ. This CDR3 is built from 16 residues. V lost 2 bases to trimming and J lost 0 bases, with 13 bases between them. The DNA of the CDR3 is TGTGCCAGCAGCTTACACCGGGGGATTAACCAAGAGACCCAGTACTTC. It specifies CASSLHRGINQETQYF.

The rearrangement links TRBV9 to TRBJ2-3; 10 nucleotides agree with TRBD2. The CDR3 is 18 amino acids. V lost 0 bases and J lost 5; bases outside the gene matches: 12. CDR1 and CDR2 (germline): SGDLS, YYNGEE. This CDR3 reads CASSVAPVSGGAQDTQYF. For the CDR3, the DNA is TGTGCCAGCAGCGTAGCCCCGGTAAGCGGGGGGGCCCAAGATACGCAGTATTTT.